The sequence of this TCR beta chain was determined in a study of OX40 agonist ivuxolimab in advanced cancers. Looking at the study overall: With a range of roughly 20 to 80, age averaged approximately 54 years, and 70% to 85% were male. One patient with hepatocellular carcinoma and two with cutaneous melanoma, three in all, had partial responses.

This table comes from immunoSEQ multiplex PCR, and its TCRdb copy is limited to in-frame clones, with some not included. The sample includes about 23,000 clones, over 70% seen only once; the top ten take about 2%. The V end lost 0 bases, the J end lost 3 bases, and 9 bases lay between the germline ends. The V gene's germline CDR1 is MNHNY and CDR2 SVGAGI (reference sequence). The CDR3 has 14 residues. The chain combines TRBV6-6 with TRBJ2-7; no reliable D call. This receptor was taken from an adult with an advanced solid tumor such as melanoma, head and neck, liver or kidney cancer. Sequences were derived from CD4+ or CD8+ T cells sorted from blood, sampled in a trial of the OX40 agonist ivuxolimab. DNA for the CDR3: TGTGCCAGCAGTTACTCTAGGGCCTACTACGAGCAGTACTTC. Its translation: CASSYSRAYYEQYF.